The subject of this entry is one T cell receptor (beta chain). Its antigen is not known. J lost 3 bases, V lost 3 bases, and 7 bases had no gene match. CDR3 length: 15 amino acids. CDR1 SGHAT and CDR2 FQNNGV come from the germline V gene. The sample originates from a study of PD-1 blockade in classical Hodgkin lymphoma. Study-level results: By C4D1, diversity of CD4+ TCRs had risen significantly, whereas that of CD8+ TCRs had not. A reduction in baseline TCR diversity was reportedly seen in newly diagnosed patients relative to healthy donors. Complete responders possessed baseline diversity comparable to newly diagnosed patients.

Each of the patients experienced relapse following autologous stem cell transplantation, and their brentuximab vedotin exposure differed. Data came from immunoSEQ multiplex PCR; TCRdb stores just in-frame clones and leaves some out. The sample has approximately 65,000 clones; about 91% are singletons. This specimen was peripheral blood mononuclear cells (PBMCs), taken at baseline. This TCR was sampled from a human donor with classical Hodgkin lymphoma. The chain combines TRBV11-2 with TRBJ2-7, with 8 bases identical to TRBD1. CDR3 loop: CASSFGTGEGYEQYF. The CDR3 DNA reads TGTGCCAGCAGCTTTGGGACAGGAGAGGGCTACGAGCAGTACTTC.